This TCR beta chain comes out of a study of blood T cell repertoires in COVID-19 (dated by TCRdb to the early 2020s). For the wider study: Collaborator samples came from the United States, Italy and Spain and covered acute and convalescent phases of COVID-19. Subjects who had been exposed to COVID-19, were actively infected with it, or had recovered from it provided the deeply sampled blood TCRbeta repertoires that made up the dataset. The material from the prospective study consisted of cDNA or gDNA derived from T cells, B-cell-depleted T cells, or PBMCs. The samples were drawn from the first 160 participants of the ongoing ImmuneRACE study and from 950 to 1,500 subjects provided by 6 global collaborators. Where available, HLA class I and class II types were obtained from metadata supplied by the sample provider rather than from assay-based typing. A freely available public database, intended as a resource for researchers studying the immune response to SARS-CoV-2, is where the repertoires were released. Nearly every sample came with metadata listing a de-identified subject ID, COVID-19 status, age in years and sex.

The immunoSEQ Assay, a bias-controlled multiplex PCR, was used to amplify TCRbeta CDR3 regions from genomic DNA. The authors' analysis ran thus. Nucleated cell counts per sample were estimated from amplification of reference gene primers within the assay. Sequence reads were collapsed and filtered to measure the absolute abundance of every unique TCRbeta CDR3 rearrangement. Productive Simpson clonality was computed per sample as the square root of Simpson's diversity index over productive rearrangements. TCRdb mirrors the immuneACCESS table, restricted to in-frame sequences. Some clones are absent from its copies; in checked studies, under half trace to an unresolved V gene, and the reason for the others is unknown. For V, J and clone size, that table is used; D and trimming come from the DNA. The sample table holds 200,000 to 250,000 clones, of which more than 85% were seen once. Jointly, the top ten make up 5.5% to 7.5% of the sample.

Broader findings and caveats from the paper: How much clinical and demographic metadata was included differed by source and by participant, and the metadata was provided uncurated.

Collaborating institutions collected whole blood in K2EDTA tubes following their own protocols. For TCRbeta analysis, collaborators shipped samples in one of three forms: frozen whole blood, isolated PBMCs, or DNA extracted from either of those sample types. For this clone: Its antigen target is currently unknown. No base-level quality is on record; no much larger clone is a single base apart.

The sequence was collected from a woman aged 70-85 years with active or convalescent COVID-19. The specimen was peripheral blood.

The CDR3 reads CASSLSRDREYEQYF. The sequence in DNA is TGTGCCAGCAGCCTTAGCCGGGACAGGGAATACGAGCAGTACTTC. The chain links TRBV4-2 with TRBJ2-7; 9 junctional bases match TRBD1. At the junction V is shortened by 4 bases and J by 4 bases; bases outside the gene matches: 8. The germline V gene provides CDR1 LGHNA and CDR2 YNFKEQ. There are 15 amino acids in the CDR3, from cysteine to phenylalanine inclusive. Here the CDR3 DNA is all that survives: 45 bases in frame from base 1.